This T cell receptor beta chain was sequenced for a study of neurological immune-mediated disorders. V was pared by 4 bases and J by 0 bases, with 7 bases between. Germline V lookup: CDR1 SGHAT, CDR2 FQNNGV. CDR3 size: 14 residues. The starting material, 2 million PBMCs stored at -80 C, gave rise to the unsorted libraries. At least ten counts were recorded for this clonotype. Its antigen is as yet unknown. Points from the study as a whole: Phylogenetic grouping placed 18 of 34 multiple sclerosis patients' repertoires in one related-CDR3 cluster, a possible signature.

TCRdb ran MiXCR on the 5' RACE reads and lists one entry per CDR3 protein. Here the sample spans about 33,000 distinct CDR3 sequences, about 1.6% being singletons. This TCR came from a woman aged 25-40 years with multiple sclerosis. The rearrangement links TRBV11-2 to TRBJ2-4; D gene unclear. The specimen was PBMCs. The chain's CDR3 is CASSSRLAKNIQYF. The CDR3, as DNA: TGTGCCAGCAGCTCTAGACTAGCCAAAAACATTCAGTACTTC.